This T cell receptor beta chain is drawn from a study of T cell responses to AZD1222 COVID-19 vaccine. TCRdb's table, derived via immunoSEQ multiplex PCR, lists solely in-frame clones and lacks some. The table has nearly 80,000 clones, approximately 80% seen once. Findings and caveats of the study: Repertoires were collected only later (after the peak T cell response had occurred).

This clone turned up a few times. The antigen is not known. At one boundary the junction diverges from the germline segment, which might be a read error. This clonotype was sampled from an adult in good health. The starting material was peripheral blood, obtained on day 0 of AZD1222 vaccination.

CDR3 residues: CASSQGSDQPQHF. CDR3 nucleotide sequence: TGTGCCAGCTCACAGGGTAGCGATCAGCCCCAGCATTTT. J is TRBJ1-5 and V is TRBV18, with D unresolved. Germline lookup yields CDR1 KGHSH and CDR2 LQKENI. The length of the CDR3 is 13 residues.